The rows below give T cell receptor beta chains drawn from one sample of a study of breast tumors, draining lymph nodes, adjacent tissues. A single record per CDR3 protein comes from TCRdb applying MiXCR to the multiplex PCR reads. The repertoire holds some 150,000 distinct CDR3 sequences, about 20% seen once, with roughly 2.7% in the top ten. Sequencing was carried out using axillary lymph node tissue. These receptors were taken from a female donor with breast cancer. Some clones in this sample may be carry-over from other donors' samples. CDR3s include the opening cysteine and the closing phenylalanine or tryptophan. D genes are given only for firm matches. Clone size is shown for a subset of rows, as once, few, many or a class of expanded clone.

cdr3_aa: CASSQALSGTSGTDTQYF
cdr3_nt: TGCGCCAGCAGCCAAGCCCTATCCGGGACTAGCGGCACAGATACGCAGTATTTT
d_call: TRBD2
cdr3_length: 18
j_call: TRBJ2-3
clone_size: many
v_call: TRBV4-3

cdr3_aa: CASSQEMVLAGEQFF
cdr3_nt: TGTGCCAGCAGCCAAGAAATGGTCCTAGCGGGAGAACAGTTCTTC
d_call: TRBD2
cdr3_length: 15
j_call: TRBJ2-1
clone_size: many
v_call: TRBV3-1

cdr3_aa: CASSFRAAPNYGYTF
cdr3_nt: TGTGCCAGCAGTTTCCGGGCCGCCCCTAACTATGGCTACACCTTC
d_call: -
cdr3_length: 15
j_call: TRBJ1-2
clone_size: -
v_call: TRBV28

cdr3_aa: CASSLAAQSSYEQYF
cdr3_nt: TGTGCCAGCAGCTTAGCGGCACAGAGCTCCTACGAGCAGTACTTC
d_call: -
cdr3_length: 15
j_call: TRBJ2-7
clone_size: many
v_call: TRBV7-2

cdr3_aa: CASSDQGRSTDTQYF
cdr3_nt: TGTGCCAGCAGTGACCAGGGAAGGAGCACAGATACGCAGTATTTT
d_call: -
cdr3_length: 15
j_call: TRBJ2-3
clone_size: many
v_call: TRBV2

cdr3_aa: CASSSDTGNTIF
cdr3_nt: TGTGCCAGCAGCAGCGATACAGGAAACACTATTTTT
d_call: -
cdr3_length: 12
j_call: TRBJ2-3
clone_size: many
v_call: TRBV7-9

cdr3_aa: CASSQETLWANVLTF
cdr3_nt: TGTGCCAGCAGCCAAGAGACTCTCTGGGCCAACGTCCTGACTTTC
d_call: -
cdr3_length: 15
j_call: TRBJ2-6
clone_size: few
v_call: TRBV3-1

cdr3_aa: CASSPAGGQGNEQFF
cdr3_nt: TGTGCCAGCAGTCCAGCGGGAGGGCAGGGGAATGAGCAGTTCTTC
d_call: TRBD2
cdr3_length: 15
j_call: TRBJ2-1
clone_size: -
v_call: TRBV28

cdr3_aa: CALMTGLAGGPGTQHF
cdr3_nt: TGTGCCCTAATGACTGGACTAGCGGGAGGGCCGGGGACCCAGCACTTC
d_call: TRBD2
cdr3_length: 16
j_call: TRBJ2-5
clone_size: -
v_call: TRBV30

cdr3_aa: CASSPGYSTEPYGYTF
cdr3_nt: TGTGCCAGCTCACCAGGTTATTCGACAGAACCCTATGGCTACACCTTC
d_call: -
cdr3_length: 16
j_call: TRBJ1-2
clone_size: -
v_call: TRBV18

cdr3_aa: CASSDTPRDGYTF
cdr3_nt: TGTGCCAGCAGTGATACCCCTCGAGATGGCTACACCTTC
d_call: -
cdr3_length: 13
j_call: TRBJ1-2
clone_size: many
v_call: TRBV6-4

cdr3_aa: CASSFNSGAGNTIYF
cdr3_nt: TGTGCCAGCAGCTTTAATTCAGGAGCTGGAAACACCATATATTTT
d_call: -
cdr3_length: 15
j_call: TRBJ1-3
clone_size: many
v_call: TRBV5-5

cdr3_aa: CASSLGGNTGELFF
cdr3_nt: TGTGCCAGCAGCCTAGGAGGGAACACCGGGGAGCTGTTTTTT
d_call: -
cdr3_length: 14
j_call: TRBJ2-2
clone_size: many
v_call: TRBV11-3

cdr3_aa: CSARVPPDRVGEIRNQPQHF
cdr3_nt: TGCAGTGCTAGAGTTCCCCCGGACAGGGTCGGGGAAATCCGCAATCAGCCCCAGCATTTT
d_call: TRBD1
cdr3_length: 20
j_call: TRBJ1-5
clone_size: many
v_call: TRBV20-1

cdr3_aa: CASSARRTSGRWQETQYF
cdr3_nt: TGCGCCAGCAGCGCCCGGCGGACTAGCGGGAGATGGCAAGAGACCCAGTACTTC
d_call: TRBD2
cdr3_length: 18
j_call: TRBJ2-5
clone_size: many
v_call: TRBV5-1

cdr3_aa: CASSYSADNEKLFF
cdr3_nt: TGTGCCAGCAGTTACTCGGCAGATAATGAAAAACTGTTTTTT
d_call: -
cdr3_length: 14
j_call: TRBJ1-4
clone_size: many
v_call: TRBV6-5

cdr3_aa: CASSYKSSYNSPLHF
cdr3_nt: TGTGCCAGCAGTTACAAAAGCTCCTATAATTCACCCCTCCACTTT
d_call: -
cdr3_length: 15
j_call: TRBJ1-6
clone_size: many
v_call: TRBV6-5

cdr3_aa: CATSRDSDRSRSYTF
cdr3_nt: TGTGCCACCAGCAGAGATTCCGACAGATCCCGTAGCTACACCTTC
d_call: -
cdr3_length: 15
j_call: TRBJ1-2
clone_size: many
v_call: TRBV15

cdr3_aa: CASSRTSGSLHEQFF
cdr3_nt: TGTGCCAGCAGCCGGACTAGCGGGAGTCTCCATGAGCAGTTCTTC
d_call: TRBD2
cdr3_length: 15
j_call: TRBJ2-1
clone_size: few
v_call: TRBV27

cdr3_aa: CASSLQGWGREKLFF
cdr3_nt: TGTGCCAGCAGCCTACAGGGTTGGGGGAGGGAAAAACTGTTTTTT
d_call: -
cdr3_length: 15
j_call: TRBJ1-4
clone_size: -
v_call: TRBV3-1

cdr3_aa: CASSFSRGGEQYF
cdr3_nt: TGTGCCAGCAGCTTTAGCAGGGGAGGCGAGCAGTACTTC
d_call: -
cdr3_length: 13
j_call: TRBJ2-7
clone_size: few
v_call: TRBV5-6

cdr3_aa: CASTLGKAYEQYF
cdr3_nt: TGTGCCAGCACCTTGGGCAAGGCCTACGAGCAGTACTTC
d_call: -
cdr3_length: 13
j_call: TRBJ2-7
clone_size: many
v_call: TRBV7-2

cdr3_aa: CAWSDGSSGRAKTDTQYF
cdr3_nt: TGTGCCTGGAGTGACGGATCTAGCGGGAGGGCCAAAACAGATACGCAGTATTTT
d_call: TRBD2
cdr3_length: 18
j_call: TRBJ2-3
clone_size: -
v_call: TRBV30

cdr3_aa: CASSGTDNSPLHF
cdr3_nt: TGCGCCAGCAGTGGGACAGATAATTCACCCCTCCACTTT
d_call: -
cdr3_length: 13
j_call: TRBJ1-6
clone_size: many
v_call: TRBV10-2

cdr3_aa: CASSRTDRSYEQYF
cdr3_nt: TGTGCCAGCAGCCGGACAGATCGCTCCTACGAGCAGTACTTC
d_call: -
cdr3_length: 14
j_call: TRBJ2-7
clone_size: many
v_call: TRBV6-1

cdr3_aa: CASSPLAGGDETQYF
cdr3_nt: TGTGCCAGCAGCCCCTTAGCGGGAGGGGATGAGACCCAGTACTTC
d_call: TRBD2
cdr3_length: 15
j_call: TRBJ2-5
clone_size: many
v_call: TRBV7-8

cdr3_aa: CASRALGQYNSPLHF
cdr3_nt: TGTGCCAGCAGGGCGTTGGGACAGTATAATTCACCCCTCCACTTT
d_call: TRBD1
cdr3_length: 15
j_call: TRBJ1-6
clone_size: many
v_call: TRBV6-1

cdr3_aa: CASRISAVYGYTF
cdr3_nt: TGTGCCAGCAGGATCAGTGCGGTTTATGGCTACACCTTC
d_call: -
cdr3_length: 13
j_call: TRBJ1-2
clone_size: many
v_call: TRBV7-2

cdr3_aa: CASSRGQGHYGYTF
cdr3_nt: TGTGCCAGCAGCCGAGGACAGGGTCACTATGGCTACACCTTC
d_call: TRBD1
cdr3_length: 14
j_call: TRBJ1-2
clone_size: many
v_call: TRBV7-9

cdr3_aa: CSATPFDRGKGYTF
cdr3_nt: TGCAGTGCTACCCCTTTCGACAGGGGGAAGGGCTACACCTTC
d_call: TRBD1
cdr3_length: 14
j_call: TRBJ1-2
clone_size: many
v_call: TRBV20-1

cdr3_aa: CASSRQGRREKLFF
cdr3_nt: TGTGCCAGCTCTCGCCAAGGGCGTCGTGAAAAACTGTTTTTT
d_call: -
cdr3_length: 14
j_call: TRBJ1-4
clone_size: many
v_call: TRBV2

cdr3_aa: CASSLNRNTGELFF
cdr3_nt: TGTGCCAGCAGCTTAAACAGGAACACCGGGGAGCTGTTTTTT
d_call: -
cdr3_length: 14
j_call: TRBJ2-2
clone_size: many
v_call: TRBV7-2

cdr3_aa: CASSRGAANTGELFF
cdr3_nt: TGTGCCAGCAGCCGAGGGGCAGCAAACACCGGGGAGCTGTTTTTT
d_call: -
cdr3_length: 15
j_call: TRBJ2-2
clone_size: many
v_call: TRBV3-1

cdr3_aa: CASSPPSVNEQFF
cdr3_nt: TGTGCCAGCTCACCACCGAGCGTCAATGAGCAGTTCTTC
d_call: -
cdr3_length: 13
j_call: TRBJ2-1
clone_size: many
v_call: TRBV18

cdr3_aa: CASSRGKRQIAEKLFF
cdr3_nt: TGCGCCAGCAGCCGTGGAAAACGCCAAATCGCTGAAAAACTGTTTTTT
d_call: -
cdr3_length: 16
j_call: TRBJ1-4
clone_size: many
v_call: TRBV10-2

cdr3_aa: CASSLAGLNNEQFF
cdr3_nt: TGTGCCAGCAGCTTGGCGGGACTAAACAATGAGCAGTTCTTC
d_call: TRBD2
cdr3_length: 14
j_call: TRBJ2-1
clone_size: many
v_call: TRBV7-3

cdr3_aa: CASSQEMGPYEQYF
cdr3_nt: TGTGCCAGCAGCCAAGAGATGGGCCCCTACGAGCAGTACTTC
d_call: -
cdr3_length: 14
j_call: TRBJ2-7
clone_size: many
v_call: TRBV14

cdr3_aa: CASSPGTAYEQYF
cdr3_nt: TGTGCCAGTAGTCCGGGGACAGCCTACGAGCAGTACTTC
d_call: TRBD1
cdr3_length: 13
j_call: TRBJ2-7
clone_size: many
v_call: TRBV19

cdr3_aa: CATSDFRAPGLAGVVETQYF
cdr3_nt: TGTGCCACCAGTGATTTCCGCGCACCAGGACTAGCGGGAGTGGTAGAGACCCAGTACTTC
d_call: TRBD2
cdr3_length: 20
j_call: TRBJ2-5
clone_size: -
v_call: TRBV24-1

cdr3_aa: CAWSVAGAYEQYF
cdr3_nt: TGTGCCTGGAGTGTAGCGGGAGCCTACGAGCAGTACTTC
d_call: TRBD2
cdr3_length: 13
j_call: TRBJ2-7
clone_size: many
v_call: TRBV30

cdr3_aa: CASSAAGGREQYF
cdr3_nt: TGTGCCAGCAGTGCAGCGGGAGGGCGGGAGCAGTACTTC
d_call: TRBD2
cdr3_length: 13
j_call: TRBJ2-7
clone_size: many
v_call: TRBV6-4

cdr3_aa: CASSFSVGTDTQYF
cdr3_nt: TGTGCCAGCAGCTTTTCTGTTGGCACAGATACGCAGTATTTT
d_call: -
cdr3_length: 14
j_call: TRBJ2-3
clone_size: many
v_call: TRBV5-6

cdr3_aa: CASSMYSGGTYEQYF
cdr3_nt: TGTGCCAGTAGTATGTATAGCGGGGGAACCTACGAGCAGTACTTC
d_call: TRBD2
cdr3_length: 15
j_call: TRBJ2-7
clone_size: few
v_call: TRBV19

cdr3_aa: CATSRVQVGLETQYF
cdr3_nt: TGTGCCACCAGCAGAGTACAGGTCGGTTTAGAGACCCAGTACTTC
d_call: -
cdr3_length: 15
j_call: TRBJ2-5
clone_size: many
v_call: TRBV15

cdr3_aa: CASSYSYLNTGELFF
cdr3_nt: TGTGCCAGCAGTTACTCGTACTTGAACACCGGGGAGCTGTTTTTT
d_call: -
cdr3_length: 15
j_call: TRBJ2-2
clone_size: few
v_call: TRBV6-5

cdr3_aa: CSARGPVFNEQFF
cdr3_nt: TGCAGTGCTAGAGGTCCAGTCTTCAATGAGCAGTTCTTC
d_call: -
cdr3_length: 13
j_call: TRBJ2-1
clone_size: many
v_call: TRBV20-1

cdr3_aa: CAWRVAGGRETQYF
cdr3_nt: TGTGCCTGGAGGGTAGCGGGAGGAAGAGAGACCCAGTACTTC
d_call: TRBD2
cdr3_length: 14
j_call: TRBJ2-5
clone_size: many
v_call: TRBV30

cdr3_aa: CASSPPSGSSYEQYF
cdr3_nt: TGTGCCAGCAGCCCCCCTAGCGGGAGCTCCTACGAGCAGTACTTC
d_call: TRBD2
cdr3_length: 15
j_call: TRBJ2-7
clone_size: many
v_call: TRBV7-2

cdr3_aa: CASSTQTGAPTDTQYF
cdr3_nt: TGTGCCAGTAGTACCCAAACAGGGGCCCCCACAGATACGCAGTATTTT
d_call: TRBD1
cdr3_length: 16
j_call: TRBJ2-3
clone_size: many
v_call: TRBV19

cdr3_aa: CASTSSNQPQHF
cdr3_nt: TGTGCCAGTACCTCTAGCAATCAGCCCCAGCATTTT
d_call: -
cdr3_length: 12
j_call: TRBJ1-5
clone_size: many
v_call: TRBV19

cdr3_aa: CASSRLASSTDTQYF
cdr3_nt: TGTGCCAGCAGTCGACTAGCGTCTAGCACAGATACGCAGTATTTT
d_call: TRBD2
cdr3_length: 15
j_call: TRBJ2-3
clone_size: many
v_call: TRBV2

cdr3_aa: CSARGNRGRETQYF
cdr3_nt: TGCAGTGCTAGAGGGAACAGGGGGCGAGAGACCCAGTACTTC
d_call: TRBD1
cdr3_length: 14
j_call: TRBJ2-5
clone_size: many
v_call: TRBV20-1

cdr3_aa: CAWSPLDRGVGTQYF
cdr3_nt: TGTGCCTGGAGCCCCCTGGACAGGGGTGTGGGTACGCAGTATTTT
d_call: TRBD1
cdr3_length: 15
j_call: TRBJ2-3
clone_size: -
v_call: TRBV30